The 14 T cell receptor beta chains below come from one sample, sequenced in a study of beta chain features in type 1 diabetes. General study findings and limits: Shorter TCRB CDR3s, moderately but significantly so, were found in Type 1 diabetes patients in all four CD4+ subsets.

These TCRs' antigens remain unknown. Since all of the isolated RNA was reverse transcribed, expressed TCRB transcripts were what got sequenced. Method: immunoSEQ multiplex PCR; TCRdb's copy keeps in-frame clones and lacks some. The sample has a few hundred thousand clones; 16% are singletons. The specimen sequenced was naive CD4+ T cells from blood. These receptors came from a man aged 25-45 years with type 1 diabetes.

The rearrangement joins TRBV9 to TRBJ2-2, with D maybe TRBD2 (6 bases). This CDR3 is built from 15 residues. CDR1 and CDR2 from the germline V gene are SGDLS and YYNGEE. Between the trimmed V and J ends, which lost 2 bases and 4 bases, there was a span of 12 bases. This chain's CDR3 is CASSVRHGGTGELFF. The DNA of the CDR3 is TGTGCCAGCAGCGTCCGACACGGGGGCACCGGGGAGCTGTTTTTT.

This clone came up a few times. The chain has TRBV4-2 and TRBJ2-1; 10 bases line up with TRBD2. Germline V gene lookup returns CDR1 LGHNA and CDR2 YNFKEQ. V lost 4 bases, J lost 9 bases, and 9 bases stayed unmatched. The CDR3 runs to 15 residues. The CDR3 reads CASSPVPSGSGEQFF. DNA of the CDR3: TGTGCCAGCAGCCCGGTCCCTAGCGGGAGTGGTGAGCAGTTCTTC.

The CDR3 DNA is TGTGCCTGGAGTGCGACCGACAGGGGCTACGAGCAGTACTTC. Translating gives CAWSATDRGYEQYF. V gene TRBV30 combines with J gene TRBJ2-7; 8 nucleotides line up with TRBD1. J gave up 3 bases and V 1 base, and 5 bases lay outside the gene matches. This CDR3 contains 14 residues. Germline V gives CDR1 GTSNPN, CDR2 SVGIG (reference sequence). Drawing the rest from reference TRBV30 and TRBJ2-7, the complete variable domain is SQTIHQWPATLVQPVGSPLSLECTVEGTSNPNLYWYRQAAGRGLQLLFYSVGIGQISSEVPQNLSASRPQDRQFILSSKKLLLSDSGFYLCAWSATDRGYEQYFGPGTRLTVT.

In its sample, this clone was seen a few times. V usage is TRBV7-9 and J usage is TRBJ2-3, with unresolved D. Trimming took 8 bases from V and 4 from J, leaving 4 bases between them. The CDR3 sequence is 10 residues long. CDR1 is SEHNR, CDR2 FQNEAQ, per germline (reference sequence). In DNA, the CDR3 is TGTGCCAGCTGGCCAGATACGCAGTATTTT. Translation: CASWPDTQYF.

The chain combines TRBV9 with TRBJ2-1, with D tentatively TRBD2 (6 bases). Germline lookup yields CDR1 SGDLS and CDR2 YYNGEE. The V gene lost 6 bases and the J gene lost 6 bases, with 19 bases spanning the gap. The CDR3 covers 15 residues. CDR3 nucleotide sequence: TGTGCCAGCACCTCGACAGAGGGGAGGTCCAATGAGCAGTTCTTC. It yields the protein CASTSTEGRSNEQFF.

The rearrangement uses TRBV29-1 and TRBJ2-1; TRBD2 agrees at 10 bases. The CDR3 runs to 14 residues. V trimming: 6 bases; J trimming: 3 bases; junction bases outside the gene matches: 5. Germline V gives CDR1 SQVTM, CDR2 ANQGSEA. CDR3 residues: CSVRGLADYNEQFF. The CDR3 DNA follows: TGCAGCGTCAGAGGACTAGCGGACTACAATGAGCAGTTCTTC.

The chain couples TRBV4-1 to TRBJ2-1, with 14 bases lining up with TRBD2. Germline CDR1 and CDR2: MGHRA and YSYEKL. Trimming cost V 1 base and J 0 bases; bases outside gene matches: 2. CDR3 length: 18 residues. As DNA, the CDR3 is TGCGCCAGCAGCCAAGGGACTAGCGGGAGGATCTCCTACAATGAGCAGTTCTTC. It codes for CASSQGTSGRISYNEQFF.

Note on this clone: One junction end does not reproduce the germline sequence, and a read error may be involved. CDR3 bases: TGTGCCAGCAGTTTAGGAGAGGGCCAACTCTATGGCTACACCTTC. Translation: CASSLGEGQLYGYTF. The chain carries TRBV7-2 and TRBJ1-2; D is undetermined. Germline CDR1 and CDR2: SGHTA and FQGNSA. This CDR3 is built from 15 residues. Complete variable domain (other parts from reference TRBV7-2 and TRBJ1-2): GAGVSQSPSNKVTEKGKDVELRCDPISGHTALYWYRQSLGQGLEFLIYFQGNSAPDKSGLPSDRFSAERTGGSVSTLTIQRTQQEDSAVYLCASSLGEGQLYGYTFGSGTRLTVV.

J is TRBJ1-4 and V is TRBV18; TRBD1 is a possible D gene (5 bases). This CDR3 spans 15 amino acids. The germline gives CDR1 KGHSH, CDR2 LQKENI. With 1 base removed from V and 4 bases from J, the gap between germline ends came to 10 bases. The DNA for the CDR3 is TGTGCCAGCTCACCACAGGCAGGGAATAATGAAAAACTGTTTTTT. Translated: CASSPQAGNNEKLFF.

This clone was counted a few times. The V and J genes are TRBV18 and TRBJ2-7; D gene unclear. The CDR3 runs 13 residues. The germline V and J ends were trimmed by 0 bases and 6 bases, with 9 bases remaining between them. Germline CDR1 and CDR2: KGHSH and LQKENI. The CDR3 bases are TGTGCCAGCTCACCACCTTGGGCAGGCGAGCAGTACTTC. It is translated as CASSPPWAGEQYF. The variable domain in full, with the rest retrieved from reference TRBV18 and TRBJ2-7, is NAGVMQNPRHLVRRRGQEARLRCSPMKGHSHVYWYRQLPEEGLKFMVYLQKENIIDESGMPKERFSAEFPKEGPSILRIQQVVRGDSAAYFCASSPPWAGEQYFGPGTRLTVT.

This clone was observed a few times. The V call is TRBV7-7, the J call TRBJ1-4; perhaps TRBD1 as D (5 bases). V shed 2 bases and J shed 4 bases, with 11 bases lying between them. This CDR3 region has 15 residues. The germline V gene encodes CDR1 SSHAT and CDR2 FNYEAQ (reference sequence). DNA for the CDR3: TGTGCCAGCAGCTTAACAGGAGAAGATAATGAAAAACTGTTTTTT. This gives the protein CASSLTGEDNEKLFF.

Only a few counts were recorded for this clone. V is TRBV5-1 and J is TRBJ2-5; D remains ambiguous. This CDR3 is 11 amino acids long. The germline V and J ends were trimmed by 0 bases and 7 bases, with 4 bases remaining between them. CDR1 and CDR2 from the germline V gene are SGHRS and YFSETQ. The CDR3: CASSLVGTQYF. As DNA, the CDR3 is TGCGCCAGCAGCTTGGTCGGGACCCAGTACTTC.

This clone was counted only a few times. V and J are TRBV19 and TRBJ2-5, with 9 bases identical to TRBD1. The CDR3 has 14 amino acids. The germline gives CDR1 LNHDA, CDR2 SQIVND (reference sequence). V lost 9 bases, J lost 1 base, and 6 bases stayed unmatched. CDR3 coding DNA: TGTGCCAGCCGGGACAGGGTGGGCCAAGAGACCCAGTACTTC. Translation gives CASRDRVGQETQYF.

This chain uses TRBV6-5 with TRBJ2-3; TRBD1 might be the D (6 bases). The germline CDR1 and CDR2 sequences are MNHEY and SVGAGI. This CDR3 has 15 residues. Between the trimmed V and J ends, which lost 6 bases and 0 bases, there was a span of 13 bases. The CDR3 is CASSRRGPSTDTQYF. The CDR3 coding sequence is TGTGCCAGCAGCCGCAGGGGCCCTAGCACAGATACGCAGTATTTT.